The present T cell receptor (beta chain) was sequenced within a study of shared clonotypes between healthy human individuals. The data were produced by immunoSEQ multiplex PCR, yet TCRdb's version contains in-frame clones alone and is incomplete. The data hold fewer than 1 million clones, with around 96% observed a single time. The CDR3 extends over 14 amino acids. The V gene's germline CDR1 is SGHNT and CDR2 YYREEE (reference sequence). With 3 bases removed from V and 3 bases from J, the gap between germline ends came to 13 bases. CD45RO-negative cells were positively selected for CCR7, leaving out terminally differentiated effector memory CD45RA+ cells.

The chain combines TRBV5-4 with TRBJ2-7; a weak D match, TRBD2 (5 bases). The sample comprised naive CD8+ T cells sorted from blood. The origin of this receptor is a young man in good health. CDR3 region: CASSSSGVRYEQYF. As DNA, the CDR3 is TGTGCCAGCAGCTCATCCGGGGTTCGCTACGAGCAGTACTTC.